These T cell receptor beta chains were read from a single sample in a study of blood T cell repertoires in COVID-19. Data came from immunoSEQ multiplex PCR; TCRdb stores just in-frame clones and leaves some out. The sample has 150,000 or so clones, almost 85% seen once. The sequencing input was peripheral blood. These receptors were obtained from a woman at least 80 years old with acute or convalescent COVID-19. The CDR3 runs from the conserved cysteine through the conserved F or W. D genes are given only for firm matches. For some rows the clone size is stated as once, few or many, or as a class when expanded; others skip it.

V	J	size	D	DNA	CDR3
TRBV27	TRBJ2-7	.	TRBD1	TGTGCCAGCAGCCCATACAGGGGCTACGAGCAGTACTTC	CASSPYRGYEQYF
TRBV6-5	TRBJ2-1	.	.	TGTGCCAGCAGTCTCCCCCCCCGGAATGAGCAGTTCTTC	CASSLPPRNEQFF
TRBV18	TRBJ2-5	.	.	TGTGCCAGCTCACCACTTGGACCAGGGGCGGCAGAGACCCAGTACTTC	CASSPLGPGAAETQYF
TRBV19	TRBJ1-2	.	.	.	CASSIFGEGYGYTF
TRBV28	TRBJ2-7	.	.	TGTGCCAGCAGTTTTAGGTTTGTGGCCGGGACCTACGAGCAGTACTTC	CASSFRFVAGTYEQYF
TRBV2	TRBJ1-1	.	.	TGTGCCAGCATTCTAGACGGCACTGAAGCTTTCTTT	CASILDGTEAFF
TRBV29-1	TRBJ2-1	.	.	TGCAGCGTTGGTAGCTCTAGCGAATCCTACAATGAGCAGTTCTTC	CSVGSSSESYNEQFF
TRBV12-3/TRBV12-4	TRBJ1-1	.	.	TGTGCCAGCAGTTACAGCCTTGGCACTGAAGCTTTCTTT	CASSYSLGTEAFF
TRBV14	TRBJ2-2	.	.	TGTGCCAGCAGCCAGATTACGCGGGGCACCGGGGAGCTGTTTTTT	CASSQITRGTGELFF
TRBV5-1	TRBJ2-5	.	TRBD2	TGCGCCAGCAGCTTGGGACTAGCGATTGAGACCCAGTACTTC	CASSLGLAIETQYF
TRBV7-9	TRBJ1-4	.	.	TGTGCCAGCAGACCGTCGGGAGGGAATGAAAAACTGTTTTTT	CASRPSGGNEKLFF
TRBV9	TRBJ2-1	.	TRBD1	TGTGCCAGCAGCGTGGGGACAGGGGGTTACAATGAGCAGTTCTTC	CASSVGTGGYNEQFF
TRBV5-1	TRBJ1-1	once	TRBD1	TGCGCCAGCAGCTTAATACCGGGACAGAGGAACACTGAAGCTTTCTTT	CASSLIPGQRNTEAFF
TRBV5-1	TRBJ1-2	.	.	TGCGCCAGCAGCTTGTTAGGGGCAGGGAACTATGGCTACACCTTC	CASSLLGAGNYGYTF
TRBV5-1	TRBJ2-5	.	.	TGCGCCAGCAGCTTGGAGGGGGACACGAAGACCCAGTACTTC	CASSLEGDTKTQYF
TRBV10-3	TRBJ1-1	.	.	TGTGCCATCACCGAGAACAGGAATACGAACACTGAAGCTTTCTTT	CAITENRNTNTEAFF
TRBV5-6	TRBJ1-2	.	TRBD1	TGTGCCAGCAGCTTGGCCGGGACAGGCAACTATGGCTACACCTTC	CASSLAGTGNYGYTF
TRBV12-3/TRBV12-4	TRBJ1-2	.	.	TGTGCCAGCAGTTTAATGGCCTATGGCTACACCTTC	CASSLMAYGYTF
TRBV11-2	TRBJ1-1	once	.	TGTGCCAGCAGCTTACGCCTGACAGAGAACACTGAAGCTTTCTTT	CASSLRLTENTEAFF
TRBV2	TRBJ2-7	.	.	TGTGCCAGCAGTGACCGGCCCACAGGTCAGCAGTACTTC	CASSDRPTGQQYF
TRBV11-2	TRBJ2-5	once	.	TGTGCCAGCAGCTTAAATGGCGGCTACGGAGAAGAGACCCAGTACTTC	CASSLNGGYGEETQYF
TRBV7-6	TRBJ1-1	.	TRBD1	TGTGCCAGCAGCTTAGGACAGGGCGTCACTGAAGCTTTCTTT	CASSLGQGVTEAFF
TRBV3-1/TRBV3-2	TRBJ2-3	.	.	TGTGCCAGCAGCCCTAAGGGGTTGCGAACAGATACGCAGTATTTT	CASSPKGLRTDTQYF
TRBV19	TRBJ1-5	.	.	TGTGCCAGTAGCCTCGACAGCTATAGCAATCAGCCCCAGCATTTT	CASSLDSYSNQPQHF
TRBV5-6	TRBJ2-7	medium-sized	.	TGTGCCAGCAGCCCCCGGACCCTAAGGGGGGGCGAGCAGTACTTC	CASSPRTLRGGEQYF
TRBV10-3	TRBJ2-3	.	TRBD1	TGTGCCATCAGAGGACAGGGGACAGATACGCAGTATTTT	CAIRGQGTDTQYF
TRBV4-3	TRBJ2-6	.	.	TGCGCCAGCAGCCAAGCTCGGTTTTCTGGGGCCAACGTCCTGACTTTC	CASSQARFSGANVLTF
TRBV18	TRBJ2-3	once	TRBD2	TGTGCCAGCTCACCCCGACTAGCGGGAGTGGCAGATACGCAGTATTTT	CASSPRLAGVADTQYF